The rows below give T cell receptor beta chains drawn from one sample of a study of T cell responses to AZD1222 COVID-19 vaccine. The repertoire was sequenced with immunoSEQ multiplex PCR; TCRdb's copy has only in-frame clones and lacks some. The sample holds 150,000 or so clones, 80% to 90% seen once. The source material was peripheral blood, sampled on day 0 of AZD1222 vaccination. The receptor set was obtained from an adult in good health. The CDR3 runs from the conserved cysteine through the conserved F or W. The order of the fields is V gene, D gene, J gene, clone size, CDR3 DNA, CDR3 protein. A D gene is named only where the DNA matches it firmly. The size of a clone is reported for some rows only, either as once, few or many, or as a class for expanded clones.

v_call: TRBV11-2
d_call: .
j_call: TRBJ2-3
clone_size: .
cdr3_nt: TGTGCCAGCAGCTTAGCCCGGGGACTTAGCACAGATACGCAGTATTTT
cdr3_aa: CASSLARGLSTDTQYF

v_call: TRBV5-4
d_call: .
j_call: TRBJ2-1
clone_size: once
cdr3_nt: TGTGCCAGCAGCTTGGAGGGCGGTCGCGGTGAGCAGTTCTTC
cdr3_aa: CASSLEGGRGEQFF

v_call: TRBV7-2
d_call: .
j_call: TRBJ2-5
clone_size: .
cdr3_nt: TGTGCCAGCACTCACAGGGAGGTTGAGACCCAGTACTTC
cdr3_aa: CASTHREVETQYF

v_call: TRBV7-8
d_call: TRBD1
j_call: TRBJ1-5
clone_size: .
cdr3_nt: TGTGCCAGCACCCCTTCGGCCCAGGGGGCAGAGCAGCCCCAGCATTTT
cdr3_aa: CASTPSAQGAEQPQHF

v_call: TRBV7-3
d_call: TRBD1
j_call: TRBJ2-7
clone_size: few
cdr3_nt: TGTGCCAGCAGCTTAGGACAGGGGTACTACGAGCAGTACTTC
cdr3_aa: CASSLGQGYYEQYF

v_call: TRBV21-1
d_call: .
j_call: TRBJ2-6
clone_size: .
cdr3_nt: TGTGCCAGCAGCCTACAGGACAGCCCCTCTGGGGCCAACGTCCTGACTTTC
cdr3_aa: CASSLQDSPSGANVLTF

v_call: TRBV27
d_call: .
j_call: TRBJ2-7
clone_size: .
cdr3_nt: TGTGCCAGCAGTGAACGGGGCCGTTGGGACGAGCAGTACTTC
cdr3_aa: CASSERGRWDEQYF

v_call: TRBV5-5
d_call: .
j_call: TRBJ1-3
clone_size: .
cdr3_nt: TGTGCCAGCAGCTTGGACGGAAGCTCTGGAAACACCATATATTTT
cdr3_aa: CASSLDGSSGNTIYF

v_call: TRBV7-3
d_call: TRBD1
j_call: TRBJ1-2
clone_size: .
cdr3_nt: TGTGCCAGCAGCCAGGGGGCAGGCTATGGCTACACCTTC
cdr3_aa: CASSQGAGYGYTF

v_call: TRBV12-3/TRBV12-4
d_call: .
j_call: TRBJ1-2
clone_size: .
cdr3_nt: TGTGCCAGCAGTTTACTGAACTATGGCTACACCTTC
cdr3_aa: CASSLLNYGYTF

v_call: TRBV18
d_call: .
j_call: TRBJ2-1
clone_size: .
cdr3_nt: TGTGCCAGCTCACGTACAGGGAGTTCGAGCAATGAGCAGTTCTTC
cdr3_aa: CASSRTGSSSNEQFF

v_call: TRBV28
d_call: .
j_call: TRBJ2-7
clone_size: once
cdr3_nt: TGTGCCAGCAGTTTATGGGGTACCCTCCACTACGAGCAGTACTTC
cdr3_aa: CASSLWGTLHYEQYF

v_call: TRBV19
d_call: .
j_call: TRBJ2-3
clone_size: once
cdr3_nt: TGTGCCAGTAGTCGTCACACAGATACGCAGTATTTT
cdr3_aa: CASSRHTDTQYF

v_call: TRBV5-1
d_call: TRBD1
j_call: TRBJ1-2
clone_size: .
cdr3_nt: TGCGCCAGCAGCTTAACAGGGGGCAAGAGTGGCTACACCTTC
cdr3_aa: CASSLTGGKSGYTF

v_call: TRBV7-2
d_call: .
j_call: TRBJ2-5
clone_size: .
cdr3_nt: TGTGCCAGCAGCTCGGGGCCTTTGGCGGGAGAGACCCAGTACTTC
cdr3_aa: CASSSGPLAGETQYF

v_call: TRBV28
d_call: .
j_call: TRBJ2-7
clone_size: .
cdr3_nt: TGTGCCAGCAGTCACCTCTACGAGCAGTACTTC
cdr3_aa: CASSHLYEQYF

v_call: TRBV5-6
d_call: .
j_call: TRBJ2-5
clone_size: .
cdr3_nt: TGTGCCAGCAGCTTGTGGGGCGCGACAATCCAAGAGACCCAGTACTTC
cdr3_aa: CASSLWGATIQETQYF

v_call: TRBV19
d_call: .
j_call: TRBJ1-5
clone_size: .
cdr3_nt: TGTGCCAGTAGTATACGGCAATATAGCAATCAGCCCCAGCATTTT
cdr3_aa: CASSIRQYSNQPQHF

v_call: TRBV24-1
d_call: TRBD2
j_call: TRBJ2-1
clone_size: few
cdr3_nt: TGTGCCACCAGTGTTTCAGCGGGAGGGCGAAATGAGCAGTTCTTC
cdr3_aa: CATSVSAGGRNEQFF

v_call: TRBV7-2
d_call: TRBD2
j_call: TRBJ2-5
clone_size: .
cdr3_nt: TGTGCCAGCAGCTTAGATCTGGCTAGCGGGAGGGAGACCCAGTACTTC
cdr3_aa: CASSLDLASGRETQYF

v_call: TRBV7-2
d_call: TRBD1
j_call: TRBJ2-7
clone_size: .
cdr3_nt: TGTGCCAGCGCCCGGACAGGGGGTTCCTACGAGCAGTACTTC
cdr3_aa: CASARTGGSYEQYF

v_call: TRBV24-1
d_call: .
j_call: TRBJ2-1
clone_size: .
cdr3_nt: TGTGCCACCAGTCACCCCCTGCACCCCTCTAACAATGAGCAGTTCTTC
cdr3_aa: CATSHPLHPSNNEQFF

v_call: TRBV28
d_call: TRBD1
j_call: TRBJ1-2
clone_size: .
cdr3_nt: TGTGCCAGCAGTTCAGGGACAGGGCACTATTACACCTTC
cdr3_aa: CASSSGTGHYYTF

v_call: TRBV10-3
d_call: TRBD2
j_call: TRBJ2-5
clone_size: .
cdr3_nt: TGTGCCAGCTCCCAGGGACTAGCGGGAGGAGAGACCCAGTACTTC
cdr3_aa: CASSQGLAGGETQYF

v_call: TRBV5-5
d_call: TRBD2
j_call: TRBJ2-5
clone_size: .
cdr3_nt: TGTGCCAGCAGCTTCGCGCTAGCGGGGACCCAAGAGACCCAGTACTTC
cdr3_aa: CASSFALAGTQETQYF

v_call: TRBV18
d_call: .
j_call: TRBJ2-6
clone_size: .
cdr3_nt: TGTGCCAGCTCACCAAGGGGGGACAGAGACTTCTCTGGGGCCAACGTCCTGACTTTC
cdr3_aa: CASSPRGDRDFSGANVLTF

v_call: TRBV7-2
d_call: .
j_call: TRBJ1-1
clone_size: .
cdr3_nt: TGTGCCAGCAGCTCCCGAAGGGGCGTCGAAGCTTTCTTT
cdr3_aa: CASSSRRGVEAFF

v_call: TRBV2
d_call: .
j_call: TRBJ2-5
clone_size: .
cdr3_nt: TGTGCCAGCAGTGACCAGGGAGGGGGCCAAGAGACCCAGTACTTC
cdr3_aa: CASSDQGGGQETQYF

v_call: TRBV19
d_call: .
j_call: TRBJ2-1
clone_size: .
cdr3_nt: TGTGCCACCACTCGCCATAGCGGATACAATGAGCAGTTCTTC
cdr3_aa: CATTRHSGYNEQFF

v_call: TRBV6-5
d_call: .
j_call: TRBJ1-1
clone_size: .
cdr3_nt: TGTGCCAGCAGTTCCAGGGACACTGAAGCTTTCTTT
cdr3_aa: CASSSRDTEAFF

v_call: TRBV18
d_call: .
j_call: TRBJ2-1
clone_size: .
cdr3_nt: TGTGCCAGCTCACCTCCGGGAAATGAGCAGTTCTTC
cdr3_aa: CASSPPGNEQFF

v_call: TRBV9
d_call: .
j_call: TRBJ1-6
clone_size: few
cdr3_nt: TGTGCCAGCAGCGTCGGACGGTCGGGAAATTCACCCCTCCACTTT
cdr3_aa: CASSVGRSGNSPLHF

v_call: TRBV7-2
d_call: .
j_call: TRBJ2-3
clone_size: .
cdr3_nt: TGTGCCAGCAGCTTAGGAAACTTAGTAGATACGCAGTATTTT
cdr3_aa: CASSLGNLVDTQYF

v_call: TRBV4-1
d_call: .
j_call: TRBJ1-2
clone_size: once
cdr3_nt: TGCGCCAGCAGCCAAGATCCCACGAGACAAGCTAACTATGGCTACACCTTC
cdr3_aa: CASSQDPTRQANYGYTF

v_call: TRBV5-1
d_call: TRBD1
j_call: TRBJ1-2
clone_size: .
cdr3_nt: TGCGCCAGCGGAGGACAGGGGGCTCGGGGCTACACCTTC
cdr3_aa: CASGGQGARGYTF

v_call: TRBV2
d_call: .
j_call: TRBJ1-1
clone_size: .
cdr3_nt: TGTGCCAGCAGCCTTCAGGGCCAGAACACTGAAGCTTTCTTT
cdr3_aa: CASSLQGQNTEAFF

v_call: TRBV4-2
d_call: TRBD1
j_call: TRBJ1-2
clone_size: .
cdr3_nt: TGTGCCAGCACCTACGGACAGGGGGCCTATGGCTACACCTTC
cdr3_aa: CASTYGQGAYGYTF

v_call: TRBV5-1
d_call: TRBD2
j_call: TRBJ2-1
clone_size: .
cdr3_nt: TGCGCCAGCAGTTGGTGGACTAGCGGGAGTAGGTTGAATGAGCAGTTCTTC
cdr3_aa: CASSWWTSGSRLNEQFF

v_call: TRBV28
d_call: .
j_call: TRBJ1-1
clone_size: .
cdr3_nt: TGTGCCAGCAGCCCAGTAAACACTGAAGCTTTCTTT
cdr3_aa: CASSPVNTEAFF

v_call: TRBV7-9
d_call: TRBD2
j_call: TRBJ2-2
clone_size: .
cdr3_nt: TGTGCCAGCAGCTTGAAGCCCAGGAAACTAGCGGGAGAGTCCGGGGAGCTGTTTTTT
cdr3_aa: CASSLKPRKLAGESGELFF

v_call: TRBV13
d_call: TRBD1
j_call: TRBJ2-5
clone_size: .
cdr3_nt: TGTGCCAGCAGCTTAGCCTCCACAGGGGGCAGAGAGACCCAGTACTTC
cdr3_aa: CASSLASTGGRETQYF

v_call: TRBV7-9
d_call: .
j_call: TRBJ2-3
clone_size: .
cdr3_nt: TGTGCCAGCAGCTTAGCGTCGGCCAATACGCAGTATTTT
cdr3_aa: CASSLASANTQYF

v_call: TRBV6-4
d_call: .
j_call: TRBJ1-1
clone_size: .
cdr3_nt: TGTGCCAGCAGTGAGATGGGTCTCACTGAAGCTTTCTTT
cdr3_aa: CASSEMGLTEAFF

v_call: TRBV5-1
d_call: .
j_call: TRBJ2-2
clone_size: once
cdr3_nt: TGCGCCAGCAGTCGGGATCCCGGGGGCGGGGAGCTGTTTTTT
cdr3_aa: CASSRDPGGGELFF

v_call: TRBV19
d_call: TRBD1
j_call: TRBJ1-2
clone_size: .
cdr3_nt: TGTGCCAGTAACCTTCGCTGGGACAGTTCATATGGCTACACCTTC
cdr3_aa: CASNLRWDSSYGYTF

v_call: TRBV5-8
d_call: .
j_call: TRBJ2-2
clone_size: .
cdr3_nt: TGTGCCAGCAGCTTAGTCGGACTGATGAACACCGGGGAGCTGTTTTTT
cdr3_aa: CASSLVGLMNTGELFF

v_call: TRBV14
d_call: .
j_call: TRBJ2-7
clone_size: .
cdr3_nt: TGTGCCAGCAGCCAGGGGAGCTCCTACGAGCAGTACTTC
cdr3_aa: CASSQGSSYEQYF

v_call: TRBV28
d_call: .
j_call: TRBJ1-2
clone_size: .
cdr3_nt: TGTGCCAGCAGCCTTGCGACAACAAACTATGGCTACACCTTC
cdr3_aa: CASSLATTNYGYTF

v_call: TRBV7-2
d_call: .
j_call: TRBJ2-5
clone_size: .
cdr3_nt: TGTGCCAGCAGCTTACAGGGAGAGACCCAGTACTTC
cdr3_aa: CASSLQGETQYF

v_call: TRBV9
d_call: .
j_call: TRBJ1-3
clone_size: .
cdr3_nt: TGTGCCAGCAGCGTAGAAGCGTCTTTAGGGGGAAGAAACACCATATATTTT
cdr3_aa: CASSVEASLGGRNTIYF

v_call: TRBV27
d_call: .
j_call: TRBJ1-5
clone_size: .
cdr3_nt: TGTGCCAGCAGTTTCGGACGGGGCAATCAGCCCCAGCATTTT
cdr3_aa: CASSFGRGNQPQHF

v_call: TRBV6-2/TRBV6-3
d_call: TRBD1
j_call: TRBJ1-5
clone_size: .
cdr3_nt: TGTGCCAGCAGTTACTTGACAGGGCCAAATCAGCCCCAGCATTTT
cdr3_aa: CASSYLTGPNQPQHF

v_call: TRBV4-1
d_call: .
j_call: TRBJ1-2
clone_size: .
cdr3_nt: TGCGCCAGCAGCGGGTATAGATTTGACTACACCTTC
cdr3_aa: CASSGYRFDYTF

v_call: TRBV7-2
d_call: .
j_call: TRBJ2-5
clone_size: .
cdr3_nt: TGTGCCAGCAGCTTAGCAGGACAGCGTCTGGAGACCCAGTACTTC
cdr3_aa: CASSLAGQRLETQYF